These T cell receptor beta chains were read from a single sample in a study of T cell repertoires in cytomegalovirus infection. The antigens of these receptors remain unknown. TCRdb re-called the reads through MiXCR, storing one row per CDR3 protein. Among roughly 860,000 distinct CDR3 sequences listed, around a third were seen once. The material was cultured CD8+ T cells from PBMCs, obtained from culture after CMV antigen stimulation. The receptor source for this set is a human donor in good health (CMV status not recorded). Some clones in this sample may be carry-over from other donors' samples. Both conserved end residues are part of each CDR3. A D gene is named only where the DNA matches it firmly. For some rows the clone size is stated as once, few or many, or as a class when expanded; others skip it.

j_call,d_call,v_call,clone_size,cdr3_aa,cdr3_nt
TRBJ2-4,TRBD1,TRBV19,few,CASSKDRALAKNIQYF,TGTGCCAGTAGTAAGGACAGGGCTCTAGCCAAAAACATTCAGTACTTC
TRBJ1-6,-,TRBV7-9,-,CASSLVKGGDSPLHF,TGTGCCAGCAGCTTAGTGAAGGGAGGGGATTCACCCCTCCACTTT
TRBJ1-1,-,TRBV7-8,-,CASSYLGQPRDTEAFF,TGTGCCAGCAGCTACTTGGGGCAGCCTCGGGACACTGAAGCTTTCTTT
TRBJ1-1,TRBD1,TRBV7-6,-,CASSDRGLGNTEAFF,TGTGCCAGCAGTGACAGGGGGCTTGGGAACACTGAAGCTTTCTTT
TRBJ2-7,-,TRBV12-3/TRBV12-4,-,CASGASWDGAHEQYF,TGTGCCAGCGGGGCGAGTTGGGACGGGGCCCACGAGCAGTACTTC
TRBJ2-1,TRBD2,TRBV4-1,many,CASSHRAGGLDEQFF,TGCGCCAGCAGCCATAGGGCGGGAGGCCTCGATGAGCAGTTCTTC
TRBJ1-1,TRBD1,TRBV3-1,-,CASSQLHRGNTEAFF,TGTGCCAGCAGCCAATTACACAGGGGGAACACTGAAGCTTTCTTT
TRBJ1-1,TRBD1,TRBV5-1,-,CASSLAGGLGAFF,TGCGCCAGCAGCTTGGCAGGGGGGCTGGGCGCTTTCTTT
TRBJ1-3,TRBD1,TRBV12-5,once,CASGSPDRENTIYF,TGTGCTAGTGGTTCGCCCGACAGGGAGAACACCATATATTTT
TRBJ2-1,-,TRBV6-5,-,CASSPAFTGNEQFF,TGTGCCAGCAGTCCTGCCTTTACCGGCAATGAGCAGTTCTTC
TRBJ1-6,TRBD1,TRBV23-1,-,CASSRTQGANSPLHF,TGCGCCAGCAGTCGCACCCAGGGGGCGAATTCACCCCTCCACTTT
TRBJ2-7,-,TRBV6-6,-,CASSYSGGGLEQYF,TGTGCCAGCAGTTACTCAGGGGGTGGGCTCGAGCAGTACTTC
TRBJ1-3,-,TRBV7-9,-,CASTREGSGNTIYF,TGTGCCAGCACCCGAGAGGGATCTGGAAACACCATATATTTT
TRBJ1-2,-,TRBV6-1,many,CASRPLRGRDYGYTF,TGTGCCAGCAGGCCCTTACGGGGGCGAGACTATGGCTACACCTTC
TRBJ2-1,TRBD2,TRBV4-1,few,CASSPLLAGEQFF,TGCGCCAGCAGCCCCCTTTTAGCGGGTGAGCAGTTCTTC
TRBJ2-3,TRBD2,TRBV7-2,many,CASRKPPGSGNGAETDTQYF,TGTGCCAGCAGGAAGCCCCCAGGTAGCGGGAACGGCGCCGAGACAGATACGCAGTATTTT
TRBJ2-5,TRBD1,TRBV6-5,few,CASSDTGGETQYF,TGTGCCAGCAGTGACACAGGGGGAGAGACCCAGTACTTC
TRBJ1-1,TRBD1,TRBV11-1,-,CASSPLTGGSTEAFF,TGTGCCAGCAGCCCTTTAACAGGGGGAAGCACTGAAGCTTTCTTT
TRBJ2-3,-,TRBV6-2/TRBV6-3,-,CASSYSFSPDTQYF,TGTGCCAGCAGTTACTCGTTTAGCCCAGATACGCAGTATTTT
TRBJ2-3,-,TRBV7-3,-,CASSLEGPGTDTQYF,TGTGCCAGCAGCTTAGAGGGCCCCGGCACAGATACGCAGTATTTT
TRBJ2-5,TRBD1,TRBV27,many,CASSFSTGTETQYF,TGTGCCAGCAGTTTCTCGACAGGGACAGAGACCCAGTACTTC
TRBJ1-2,-,TRBV24-1,-,CATSAGRYDYGYTF,TGTGCCACCAGTGCAGGGCGATACGACTATGGCTACACCTTC
TRBJ1-2,-,TRBV4-1,many,CASSSPGNYGYTF,TGCGCCAGCAGCAGTCCAGGGAATTATGGCTACACCTTC
TRBJ2-3,-,TRBV7-8,many,CASSSFTRDTQYF,TGTGCCAGCAGCTCGTTCACTAGGGATACGCAGTATTTT
TRBJ1-5,-,TRBV23-1,few,CASSQYRVTAKTNQPQHF,TGCGCCAGCAGTCAATACCGAGTGACAGCCAAAACCAATCAGCCCCAGCATTTT
TRBJ1-2,TRBD1,TRBV27,-,CASSFWTGGVGGYTF,TGTGCCAGCAGTTTCTGGACAGGGGGCGTGGGGGGCTACACCTTC
TRBJ2-7,TRBD1,TRBV19,-,CASSFGDRAYEQYF,TGTGCCAGTAGTTTTGGGGACAGGGCCTACGAGCAGTACTTC
TRBJ1-1,TRBD1,TRBV15,-,CATSRGQGASTEAFF,TGTGCCACCAGCAGAGGACAGGGGGCGAGCACTGAAGCTTTCTTT
TRBJ1-1,-,TRBV9,-,CASSVFGGSNTEAFF,TGTGCCAGCAGCGTATTTGGGGGATCGAACACTGAAGCTTTCTTT
TRBJ2-2,-,TRBV7-9,few,CASSPEWGASTGELFF,TGTGCCAGCAGCCCGGAGTGGGGGGCTAGCACCGGGGAGCTGTTTTTT
TRBJ2-1,TRBD1,TRBV7-2,many,CASSLRDSYNEQFF,TGTGCCAGCAGCCTTAGGGACAGCTACAATGAGCAGTTCTTC
TRBJ2-7,-,TRBV6-1,-,CASSEWDTDEQYF,TGTGCCAGCAGTGAATGGGACACGGACGAGCAGTACTTC
TRBJ2-1,TRBD1,TRBV9,once,CASSVPGSGGTYNEQFF,TGTGCCAGCAGCGTCCCAGGATCAGGGGGTACCTACAATGAGCAGTTCTTC
TRBJ2-5,-,TRBV7-8,few,CASSLADPSEETQYF,TGTGCCAGCAGCTTAGCGGACCCCTCCGAAGAGACCCAGTACTTC
TRBJ1-3,TRBD1,TRBV7-8,-,CASAGGGSGNTIYF,TGTGCCAGCGCAGGGGGAGGGTCAGGAAACACCATATATTTT
TRBJ2-3,-,TRBV27,-,CASSPNPRTDTQYF,TGTGCCAGCAGTCCTAACCCTAGAACAGATACGCAGTATTTT
TRBJ1-2,TRBD1,TRBV2,-,CANYGTGVYGYTF,TGTGCCAACTACGGGACAGGGGTTTATGGCTACACCTTC
TRBJ2-1,-,TRBV5-5,-,CASSLGTVREQFF,TGTGCCAGCAGCTTGGGGACAGTCCGTGAGCAGTTCTTC
TRBJ2-3,TRBD1,TRBV19,-,CASTYRGQGRADTQYF,TGTGCCAGTACCTACCGCGGACAGGGCAGGGCAGATACGCAGTATTTT
TRBJ1-1,TRBD1,TRBV7-3,-,CASSLDRLNRGVDTEAFF,TGTGCCAGCAGCCTCGACCGACTCAACAGGGGCGTGGACACTGAAGCTTTCTTT
TRBJ2-1,-,TRBV12-3/TRBV12-4,many,CASTPEASSYNEQFF,TGTGCCAGCACCCCCGAGGCTAGCTCCTACAATGAGCAGTTCTTC
TRBJ1-4,-,TRBV6-2/TRBV6-3,few,CASSSGEATNEKLFF,TGTGCCAGCAGTTCAGGGGAGGCAACTAATGAAAAACTGTTTTTT
TRBJ2-2,-,TRBV7-6,many,CASSLDSFPGELFF,TGTGCCAGCAGCTTAGACAGTTTCCCCGGGGAGCTGTTTTTT
TRBJ2-7,-,TRBV20-1,few,CSARGRSAYEQYF,TGCAGTGCTAGGGGCAGATCGGCCTACGAGCAGTACTTC
TRBJ2-5,-,TRBV29-1,-,CSVEDGRETQYF,TGCAGCGTTGAAGACGGCCGAGAGACCCAGTACTTC
TRBJ2-1,TRBD2,TRBV5-6,few,CASSYGGALNEQFF,TGTGCCAGCAGCTACGGGGGGGCTCTTAATGAGCAGTTCTTC
TRBJ2-2,TRBD2,TRBV19,-,CASRSREGFENTGELFF,TGTGCCAGTAGGTCCAGGGAGGGGTTCGAGAACACCGGGGAGCTGTTTTTT
TRBJ1-5,TRBD1,TRBV6-5,-,CASGLYRGENQPQHF,TGTGCCAGCGGACTATACAGGGGGGAGAATCAGCCCCAGCATTTT
TRBJ1-1,-,TRBV11-2,-,CASSFYRDPEAFF,TGTGCCAGCAGCTTTTACAGGGACCCTGAAGCTTTCTTT
TRBJ2-7,TRBD2,TRBV12-3/TRBV12-4,few,CASSRGTSNEQYF,TGTGCCAGCAGCCGTGGGACTAGCAACGAGCAGTACTTC
TRBJ1-3,-,TRBV20-1,few,CSARGQSPWTSGNTIYF,TGCAGTGCTAGAGGTCAATCCCCATGGACATCTGGAAACACCATATATTTT
TRBJ2-1,-,TRBV6-2/TRBV6-3,-,CASSVQREILNEQFF,TGTGCCAGCAGTGTACAGCGTGAAATTCTCAATGAGCAGTTCTTC
TRBJ2-1,-,TRBV12-3/TRBV12-4,-,CASSLSDVRDEQFF,TGTGCCAGCAGTTTGAGCGATGTTCGCGATGAGCAGTTCTTC
TRBJ1-2,-,TRBV27,few,CASSLVGGLEGYTF,TGTGCCAGCAGTTTAGTGGGGGGTTTAGAGGGCTACACCTTC